This entry is about one T cell receptor beta chain. Antigen: not known. These data belong to a study of cytomegalovirus exposure and HLA in healthy donors. Study results and limitations: Segments of the TCR beta V type were, in most cases, productive about 87% or about 30% of the time in an earlier analysis. The study reported that TCR beta sequences accurately predicted HLA-A and HLA-B alleles in most subjects. Immune exposure was documented only through CMV serostatus. Presence/absence results assume similar sequencing depth per donor, which may not hold.

The V gene end was trimmed by 3 bases and the J gene end by 1 base; junction bases not matched to a gene: 1. CDR3 length: 14 amino acids. Germline-derived CDR1 and CDR2 are KGHSH and LQKENI. PCR primers comprised 60 Vbeta and 13 Jbeta primers. Clones were sequenced by immunoSEQ multiplex PCR, and TCRdb holds only the in-frame ones, with some missing. The sample comprises 65,000 to 85,000 clones, 70% to 80% of which are singletons, and under 3% rests with the top ten. The gene calls are TRBV18 and TRBJ2-5; 8 nucleotides match TRBD2. The receptor was isolated from a man aged 50 to 60 in good health and CMV-seropositive. The specimen was PBMCs. CDR3 bases: TGTGCCAGCTCACCCGCGGGGGGCCAAGAGACCCAGTACTTC. Protein product: CASSPAGGQETQYF.